This is a list of T cell receptor beta chains from one sample in a study of blood T cell repertoires in COVID-19. TCRdb's table, derived via immunoSEQ multiplex PCR, lists solely in-frame clones and lacks some. This table has fewer than 350,000 clones, approximately 91% appearing once. Material: PBMCs or T cells enriched from blood (not recorded which). The receptors derive from a woman between 40 and 55 years old with acute COVID-19. Both conserved end residues are part of each CDR3. D genes are given only for firm matches. Where a row states a size, it is once, few, many or the class of an expanded clone; other rows omit it.

v_call	j_call	clone_size	d_call	cdr3_nt	cdr3_aa
TRBV2	TRBJ2-1	NA	NA	TGTGCCAGCAAGTGGACAGAGAGCTCCTACAATGAGCAGTTCTTC	CASKWTESSYNEQFF
TRBV12-3/TRBV12-4	TRBJ1-1	NA	TRBD1	TGTGCCACCAACAGGGGTATGCACACTGAAGCTTTCTTT	CATNRGMHTEAFF
TRBV7-9	TRBJ1-5	NA	NA	TGTGCCAGCAGCCGAGATAATCAGCCCCAGCATTTT	CASSRDNQPQHF
TRBV5-1	TRBJ2-7	NA	TRBD1	TGCGCCAGCAGCTTGGGCGACAGGGTATACGAGCAGTACTTC	CASSLGDRVYEQYF
TRBV28	TRBJ1-3	NA	NA	TGTGCCAGCAGTCCCCGCCTTTACAGGGACTCTGGAAACACCATATATTTT	CASSPRLYRDSGNTIYF
TRBV29-1	TRBJ2-5	NA	NA	TGCAGCGTAGGCGTGGGGCTAGTGGATTATGTGACCCAGTACTTC	CSVGVGLVDYVTQYF
TRBV6-5	TRBJ2-5	NA	NA	TGTGCCAGCAGTAACCTGGGGGGTGAGTGGGAGACCCAGTACTTC	CASSNLGGEWETQYF
TRBV3-1/TRBV3-2	TRBJ2-7	NA	TRBD2	TGTGCCAGCAGCCAAGATTGGAGGCGGGGGGGCTACGAGCAGTACTTC	CASSQDWRRGGYEQYF
TRBV6-5	TRBJ2-7	once	TRBD2	TGTGCCAGCAGTTTCACTAGCGGGGGGAGCTCCTACGAGCAGTACTTC	CASSFTSGGSSYEQYF
TRBV3-1/TRBV3-2	TRBJ1-2	NA	NA	TGTGCCAGCAGCGATGCCGGGTTGTATGGCTACACCTTC	CASSDAGLYGYTF
TRBV13	TRBJ2-3	NA	TRBD1	TGTGCCAGCAGCCCCGGGACAGGGGAGCAGTATTTT	CASSPGTGEQYF
TRBV24-1	TRBJ1-4	NA	NA	TGTGCCACCGCACAGGGACACCAGAATGAAAAACTGTTTTTT	CATAQGHQNEKLFF
TRBV9	TRBJ2-2	once	TRBD1	TGTGCCAGCAGCGTACGGGACAGGGCCTCCGGGGAGCTGTTTTTT	CASSVRDRASGELFF
TRBV7-8	TRBJ1-4	NA	TRBD1	TGTGCCAGCAGCTTCGGGACAGGGTTGGAAAAACTGTTTTTT	CASSFGTGLEKLFF
TRBV5-6	TRBJ2-1	few	NA	TGTGCCAGCAGCTCCGACTCCCACATCGACCGATACAATGAGCAGTTCTTC	CASSSDSHIDRYNEQFF
TRBV2	TRBJ1-5	NA	NA	TGTGCCAGCAGTCTCGACAGAAATCAGCCCCAGCATTTT	CASSLDRNQPQHF
TRBV7-6	TRBJ1-1	NA	TRBD1	TGTGCCAGCAGCCACTACAGGGGGCGGTACACTGAAGCTTTCTTT	CASSHYRGRYTEAFF
TRBV6-2/TRBV6-3	TRBJ2-7	NA	TRBD2	TGTGCCAGCAGTTACTCGACACACCGGGAGGGCGAGCAGTACTTC	CASSYSTHREGEQYF
TRBV20-1	TRBJ2-4	few	NA	TGCAGTGCTAGTCCCGGGGCCAAAAACATTCAGTACTTC	CSASPGAKNIQYF
TRBV28	TRBJ1-1	NA	NA	TGTGCCAGCAGTTTACAAAACACTGAAGCTTTCTTT	CASSLQNTEAFF